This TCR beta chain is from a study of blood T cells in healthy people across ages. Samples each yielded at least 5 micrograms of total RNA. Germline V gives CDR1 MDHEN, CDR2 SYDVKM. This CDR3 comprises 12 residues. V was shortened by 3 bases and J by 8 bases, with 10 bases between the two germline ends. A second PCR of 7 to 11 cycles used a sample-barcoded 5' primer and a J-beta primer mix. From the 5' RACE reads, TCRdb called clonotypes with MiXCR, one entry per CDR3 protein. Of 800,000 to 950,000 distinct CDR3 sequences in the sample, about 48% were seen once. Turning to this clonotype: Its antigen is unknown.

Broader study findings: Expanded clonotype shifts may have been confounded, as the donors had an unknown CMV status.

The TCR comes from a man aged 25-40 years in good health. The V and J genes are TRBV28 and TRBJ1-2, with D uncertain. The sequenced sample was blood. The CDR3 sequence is CASSLMQDGYTF. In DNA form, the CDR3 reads TGTGCCAGCAGTTTGATGCAGGACGGCTACACCTTC.